These T cell receptor beta chains were read from a single sample in a study of breast tumors, draining lymph nodes, adjacent tissues. In TCRdb, the multiplex PCR reads were re-called with MiXCR into one record per CDR3 protein. The repertoire consists of 60,000 to 70,000 distinct CDR3 sequences, with 45% to 65% occurring once and the leading ten covering roughly 18%. The source material was breast tumor tissue. These receptors originate from a female donor with breast cancer. Some clones in this sample may be carry-over from other donors' samples. CDR3s include the opening cysteine and the closing phenylalanine or tryptophan. The D gene is left open where the match is weak. Size tells how often a clone was seen (once, few, many) or the class of an expanded clone, and some rows leave it out.

j_call clone_size d_call v_call cdr3_nt cdr3_aa
TRBJ2-1 once TRBD2 TRBV14 TGTGCCAGCAGCCAAGCGGGGGGGATCGATAATGAGCAGTTCTTC CASSQAGGIDNEQFF
TRBJ2-1 once . TRBV6-4 TGTGCCAGGAGGGGGGCGGAACCCCCTTTACTTGAGCAGTTCTTC CARRGAEPPLLEQFF
TRBJ1-5 . TRBD1 TRBV30 TGTGCCTGGAGTATACAGGACAGGGTAGATCAGCCCCAGCATTTT CAWSIQDRVDQPQHF
TRBJ2-5 . . TRBV12-5 TGTGCTAGTGTGCACAGCCAAGAGACCCAGTACTTC CASVHSQETQYF
TRBJ2-3 many TRBD1 TRBV9 TGTGCCAGCAGCGGGGACAGGGCGATAAGCACAGATACGCAGTATTTT CASSGDRAISTDTQYF
TRBJ1-4 . TRBD1 TRBV15 TGTGCCACCAGCATACCCGGGACAGGGGCTGAAAAACTGTTTTTT CATSIPGTGAEKLFF
TRBJ1-5 . . TRBV27 TGTGCCAGCAGTTTTAGCGATAGCAGTCAGCCCCAGCATTTT CASSFSDSSQPQHF
TRBJ1-2 many . TRBV4-1 TGCGCCAGCAGCCAAGAGCCGGGGGAAGGGGATGGCTACACCTTC CASSQEPGEGDGYTF
TRBJ1-4 once . TRBV25-1 TGTGCCAGCAGTGATCCGGGTCCAACCGAAAAACTGTTTTTT CASSDPGPTEKLFF
TRBJ2-7 once . TRBV7-6 TGTGCCAGCAGCTTAGGAGACGGCCGGTACGAGCAGTACTTC CASSLGDGRYEQYF
TRBJ2-3 . TRBD2 TRBV12-3/TRBV12-4 TGTGCACTCCGAGCGGGGGGGCGGGGAACAGATACGCAGTATTTT CALRAGGRGTDTQYF
TRBJ1-2 many TRBD1 TRBV28 TGTGCCAGCAGTATCTCGACAGGGTACTATGGCTACACCTTC CASSISTGYYGYTF
TRBJ2-1 once TRBD2 TRBV12-3/TRBV12-4 TGTGCCAGCAGCCTCCGCCCAGCGGGAGGCCTTGGGGATGAGCAGTTCTTC CASSLRPAGGLGDEQFF
TRBJ2-5 many TRBD1 TRBV6-1 TGTGCCAGCAGTCCGCGGACAGGGGGCGGAGAGACCCAGTACTTC CASSPRTGGGETQYF
TRBJ1-2 few . TRBV7-9 TGTGCCAGCAGCCTGGGGAACTATGGCTACACCTTC CASSLGNYGYTF
TRBJ2-3 . . TRBV5-6 TGTGCCAGCAGCCTAGGGATGGCAGATACGCAGTATTTT CASSLGMADTQYF
TRBJ2-6 . TRBD1 TRBV2 TGTGCCAGCAGGGGGACAGGGCTGTCCTCTGGGGCCAACGTCCTGACTTTC CASRGTGLSSGANVLTF
TRBJ1-2 medium-sized . TRBV20-1 TGCAGTGCTAGAGCTTGGGCAGGAGGGGACTACACCTTC CSARAWAGGDYTF
TRBJ2-7 . TRBD1 TRBV29-1 TGCAGCGTTGATTTAGGGACAGGGGCCCCCTACGAGCAGTACTTC CSVDLGTGAPYEQYF
TRBJ2-2 . . TRBV11-2 TGCGCCAGCAGCTTAGTAGCAGGGGCGGCCGGGGAGCTGTTTTTT CASSLVAGAAGELFF
TRBJ1-6 few . TRBV6-1 TGTGCCAGCAATGGGGGGTGGGATTCACCCCTCCACTTT CASNGGWDSPLHF
TRBJ2-7 few TRBD1 TRBV5-5 TGTGCCAGCAGCGGGGGACAGGGGGCGCGGGAGCAGTACTTC CASSGGQGAREQYF
TRBJ2-7 . TRBD2 TRBV12-3/TRBV12-4 TGTGCCAGCAGTTTCTTTAGCGGGAGTCGCTACGAGCAGTACTTC CASSFFSGSRYEQYF
TRBJ2-2 many . TRBV20-1 TGCAGTGCTCCTGGGGCTAGCATATCGAACACCGGGGAGCTGTTTTTT CSAPGASISNTGELFF
TRBJ1-6 . . TRBV2 TGTGCCAGCAGTGAATTCGGGGCGGATTATAATTCACCCCTCCACTTT CASSEFGADYNSPLHF
TRBJ2-3 . . TRBV20-1 TGCAGTGCTAGAGATATTTTTGGCGATACGCAGTATTTT CSARDIFGDTQYF
TRBJ2-5 . TRBD1 TRBV6-5 TGTGCCAGCAGGGGGACAGGGGGTCGGGAGACCCAGTACTTC CASRGTGGRETQYF
TRBJ2-2 . . TRBV4-3 TGCGCCAGCAGCCATACGACTATACAGAGCTCCTACAATGAGCTGTTTTTT CASSHTTIQSSYNELFF
TRBJ2-2 many . TRBV20-1 TGCAGTGCTAGTTCAGGGAAAGAAACCGGGGAGCTGTTTTTT CSASSGKETGELFF
TRBJ2-7 . TRBD2 TRBV11-2 TGTGCCAGCAGCTTAGTCGGGAGTGGGCTAGCGGCAACCTACGAGCAGTACTTC CASSLVGSGLAATYEQYF
TRBJ1-6 . . TRBV5-6 TGTGCCAGCAGCTCAGGGGTGGGGAAATATAATTCACCCCTCCACTTT CASSSGVGKYNSPLHF
TRBJ2-1 . . TRBV5-4 TGTGCCAACAGCTTGCGAGGACCAGCAGGCAATGAGCAGTTCTTC CANSLRGPAGNEQFF
TRBJ1-2 . TRBD1 TRBV5-6 TGTGCCAGCAGCCGGACAGGGAACTATGGCTACACCTTC CASSRTGNYGYTF
TRBJ1-3 . TRBD1 TRBV7-6 TGTGCCAGCAGCTTGGGACAGCCTCTCTCTGGAAACACCATATATTTT CASSLGQPLSGNTIYF
TRBJ1-2 many . TRBV7-2 TGTGCCAGCAGCTCATTCGGGACCCAGGGAATTGGTGGCTACACCTTC CASSSFGTQGIGGYTF
TRBJ2-5 many TRBD2 TRBV3-1 TGTGCCAGCAGCCAAAGGGAGGGGGAGACCCAGTACTTC CASSQREGETQYF
TRBJ2-1 . . TRBV20-1 TGCAGTGCTAGGGACTATCTGCGCCATGAGCAGTTCTTC CSARDYLRHEQFF
TRBJ1-3 many . TRBV28 TGTGCCAGCAGTTCCCCTTGGGGCCCAGTCCGAAACACCATATATTTT CASSSPWGPVRNTIYF